This T cell receptor (beta chain) was recovered during a study of cytomegalovirus exposure and HLA in healthy donors. Findings and caveats of the study: Cytomegalovirus-associated TCR beta chains were listed, numbering 150 to 200.

With regard to this clone: The antigen remains undetermined.

Between the trimmed V and J ends, which lost 1 base and 6 bases, there was a span of 18 bases. The CDR3 spans 16 residues. CDR1 SEHNR and CDR2 FQNEAQ come from the germline V gene (reference sequence). Use of 60 Vbeta and 13 Jbeta primers characterized the PCR. The method was immunoSEQ multiplex PCR; TCRdb's version includes in-frame clones alone and lacks a portion of them. The sample gives around 200,000 clones, around 64% of which show up once; around 3% is in the top ten. The clonotype comes from a man in his forties in good health and CMV-seropositive. The chain employs TRBV7-9 and TRBJ1-2; possibly TRBD1 for D (6 bases). The sequenced sample consisted of PBMCs. CDR3 amino acids: CASSLEVRGPHDGYTF. CDR3 DNA sequence: TGTGCCAGCAGCTTAGAGGTCAGGGGCCCGCATGATGGCTACACCTTC.